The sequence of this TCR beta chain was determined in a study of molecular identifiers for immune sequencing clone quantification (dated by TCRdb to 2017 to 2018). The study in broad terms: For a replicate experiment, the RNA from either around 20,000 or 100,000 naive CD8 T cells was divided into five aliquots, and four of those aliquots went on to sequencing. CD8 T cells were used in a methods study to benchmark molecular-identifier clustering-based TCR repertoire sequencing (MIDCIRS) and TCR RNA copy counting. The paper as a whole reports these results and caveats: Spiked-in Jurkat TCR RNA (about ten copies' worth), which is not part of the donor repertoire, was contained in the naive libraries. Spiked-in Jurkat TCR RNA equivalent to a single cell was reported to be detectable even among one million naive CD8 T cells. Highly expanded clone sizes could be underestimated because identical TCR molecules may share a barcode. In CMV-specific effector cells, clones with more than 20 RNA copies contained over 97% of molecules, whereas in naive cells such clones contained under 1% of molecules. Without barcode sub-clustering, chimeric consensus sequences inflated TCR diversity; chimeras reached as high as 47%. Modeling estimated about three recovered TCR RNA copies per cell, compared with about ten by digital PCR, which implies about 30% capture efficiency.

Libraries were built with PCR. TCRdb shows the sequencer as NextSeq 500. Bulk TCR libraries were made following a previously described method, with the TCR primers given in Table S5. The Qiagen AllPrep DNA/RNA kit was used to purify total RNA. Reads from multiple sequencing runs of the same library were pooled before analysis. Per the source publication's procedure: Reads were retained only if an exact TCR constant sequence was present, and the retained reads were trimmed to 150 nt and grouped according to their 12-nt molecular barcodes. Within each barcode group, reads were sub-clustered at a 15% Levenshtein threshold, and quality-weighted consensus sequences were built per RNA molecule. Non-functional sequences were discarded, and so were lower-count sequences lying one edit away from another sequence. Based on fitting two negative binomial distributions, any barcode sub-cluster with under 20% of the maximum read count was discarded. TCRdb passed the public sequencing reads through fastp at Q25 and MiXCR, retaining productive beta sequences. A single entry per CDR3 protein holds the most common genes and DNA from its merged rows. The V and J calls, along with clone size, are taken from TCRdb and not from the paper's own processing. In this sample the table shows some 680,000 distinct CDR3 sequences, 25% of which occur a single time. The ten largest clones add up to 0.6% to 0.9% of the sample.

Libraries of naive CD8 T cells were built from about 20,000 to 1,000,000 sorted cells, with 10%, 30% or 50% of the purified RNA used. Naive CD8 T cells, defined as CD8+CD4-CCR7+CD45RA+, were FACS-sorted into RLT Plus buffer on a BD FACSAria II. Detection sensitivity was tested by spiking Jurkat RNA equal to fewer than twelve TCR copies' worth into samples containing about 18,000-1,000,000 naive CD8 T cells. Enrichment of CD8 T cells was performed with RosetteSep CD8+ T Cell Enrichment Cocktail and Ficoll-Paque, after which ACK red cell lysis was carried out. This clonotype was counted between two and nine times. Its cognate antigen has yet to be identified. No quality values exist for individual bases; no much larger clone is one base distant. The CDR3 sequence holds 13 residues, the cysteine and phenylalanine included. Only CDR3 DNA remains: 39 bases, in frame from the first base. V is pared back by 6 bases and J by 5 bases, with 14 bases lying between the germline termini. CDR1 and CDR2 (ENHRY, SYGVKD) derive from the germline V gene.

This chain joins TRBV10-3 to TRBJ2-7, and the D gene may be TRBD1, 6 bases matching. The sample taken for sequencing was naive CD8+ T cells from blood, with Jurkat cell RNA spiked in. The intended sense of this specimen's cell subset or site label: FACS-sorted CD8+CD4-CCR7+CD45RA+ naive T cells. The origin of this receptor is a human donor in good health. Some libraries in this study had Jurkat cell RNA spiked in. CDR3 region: CAIREGGFNEQYF. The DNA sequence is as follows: TGTGCCATCAGGGAAGGGGGATTCAACGAGCAGTACTTC.